The next 8 T cell receptor beta chains were all read from a single sample in a study of CD8 T cell repertoires and HIV-1 epitope variants. Which antigens these TCRs recognize remains unknown. Only in-frame clones appear in the TCRdb table, and some are missing; sequencing was by immunoSEQ multiplex PCR. The sample has more than 4,500 clones; more than 55% are singletons. The specimen sequenced was cultured CD8+ T cells derived from PBMCs. The receptors shown here come from a male donor with HIV.

The CDR3 loop reads CASSLGSSKNIQYF. The DNA for the CDR3 is TGCGCCAGCAGCCTGGGTAGTTCCAAAAACATTCAGTACTTC. The rearrangement joins TRBV5-1 to TRBJ2-4; D unresolved. This CDR3 has 14 amino acids. Germline loops: CDR1 SGHRS, CDR2 YFSETQ. V was shortened by 4 bases and J by 2 bases, with 10 bases between the two germline ends.

This chain links TRBV19 with TRBJ1-3; TRBD1 matches 10 bases. The J segment lost 3 bases and the V segment lost 9 bases, leaving 5 bases of the junction unmatched. Germline CDR1 reads LNHDA; CDR2 reads SQIVND (reference sequence). This CDR3 has 14 amino acids. The DNA of the CDR3 is TGTGCCAGCCCGACAGGGGGCTATGGAAACACCATATATTTT. Protein product: CASPTGGYGNTIYF.

The J gene is TRBJ2-1, the V gene TRBV28; tentatively, D is TRBD1 (5 bases). Germline-derived CDR1 and CDR2 are MDHEN and SYDVKM. CDR3 length: 16 amino acids. V was cut by 1 base and J by 0 bases, with 10 bases left in between. The CDR3 DNA reads TGTGCCAGCAGTTTATACCAGGGAAGCTCCTACAATGAGCAGTTCTTC. This translates into CASSLYQGSSYNEQFF.

In this sample, this clone is medium-sized. The chain links TRBV28 to TRBJ2-7; D might be TRBD1 (6 bases). The CDR3 covers 12 residues. CDR1 is MDHEN and CDR2 is SYDVKM in the germline V gene. Trimming cost V 5 bases and J 4 bases, with 9 bases left between them. The CDR3 is CASSRTVYEQYF. The CDR3 region has the DNA TGTGCCAGCAGTCGGACAGTATACGAGCAGTACTTC. Combining the CDR3 with reference TRBV28 and TRBJ2-7 gives the whole variable domain DVKVTQSSRYLVKRTGEKVFLECVQDMDHENMFWYRQDPGLGLRLIYFSYDVKMKEKGDIPEGYSVSREKKERFSLILESASTNQTSMYLCASSRTVYEQYFGPGTRLTVT.

The chain employs TRBV5-1 and TRBJ1-4; tentative D call: TRBD1 (6 bases). The CDR3 is 14 amino acids. CDR1 and CDR2 (germline): SGHRS, YFSETQ. V lost 2 bases to trimming and J lost 8 bases, with 13 bases between them. As DNA, the CDR3 is TGCGCCAGCAGCTTACAGGGCTTAGGGGAAAAACTGTTTTTT. It codes for CASSLQGLGEKLFF.

The rearrangement uses TRBV6-1 and TRBJ2-7; D could derive from TRBD1 or TRBD2 (6 bases each). The V gene lost 1 base and the J gene lost 4 bases, with 14 bases spanning the gap. The CDR3 consists of 15 residues. Germline V CDR1 and CDR2: MNHNS, SASEGT. DNA of the CDR3: TGTGCCAGCAGTGAAGTACCCCGGGGGCATTACGAGCAGTACTTC. It encodes CASSEVPRGHYEQYF.

This clone came up a few times. The CDR3 DNA is TGTGCCAGCAGTCTCACAGGGGACTTAAGTGGCTACACCTTC. Protein: CASSLTGDLSGYTF. This chain connects TRBV28 to TRBJ1-2; 7 bases agree with TRBD1. The CDR3 sequence is 14 residues long. Per the germline V gene, CDR1 is MDHEN and CDR2 is SYDVKM. V gave up 5 bases and J gave up 7 bases; unmatched junction bases: 10.

The rearrangement joins TRBV4-1 to TRBJ1-1, with unresolved D. Germline V gene sequence: CDR1 MGHRA, CDR2 YSYEKL. V was pared by 0 bases and J by 6 bases, with 11 bases between. The CDR3 consists of 14 residues. As DNA, the CDR3 is TGCGCCAGCAGCCAAGATCTCCGGGCAGCTGAAGCTTTCTTT. This gives the protein CASSQDLRAAEAFF.